The count of the clone carrying this T cell receptor (beta chain) is one. As yet, its antigen is unknown. The repertoire was sequenced with immunoSEQ multiplex PCR; TCRdb's copy has only in-frame clones and lacks some. The sample has about 100,000 clones, around 92% seen once. CDR3 length equals 14 residues. The germline gives CDR1 LGHNT, CDR2 FRNRAP. J lost 7 bases, V lost 0 bases, and 4 bases had no gene match. These data belong to a study of siplizumab effects on memory and regulatory T cells. Study-wide results and caveats: Memory T cells appeared less diverse than naive cells, which seemed to contribute substantially to alloresponse. Poor capture below about 10^-5 frequency left most alloreactive clones unmapped to unstimulated subsets. Siplizumab produced a significant drop in alloreactive sequences attributable to unstimulated CD4+ memory cells. Proliferating siplizumab-cultured Tregs lacked confirmed suppressive function.

Material for sequencing was CD4+ T cells sorted from blood. The sequence derives from a human donor in good health. The chain links TRBV12-5 to TRBJ2-7; TRBD1 aligns across 9 bases. CDR3 protein: CASGLVRGQGEQYF. In DNA, the CDR3 is TGTGCTAGTGGTTTGGTACGGGGACAGGGAGAGCAGTACTTC.